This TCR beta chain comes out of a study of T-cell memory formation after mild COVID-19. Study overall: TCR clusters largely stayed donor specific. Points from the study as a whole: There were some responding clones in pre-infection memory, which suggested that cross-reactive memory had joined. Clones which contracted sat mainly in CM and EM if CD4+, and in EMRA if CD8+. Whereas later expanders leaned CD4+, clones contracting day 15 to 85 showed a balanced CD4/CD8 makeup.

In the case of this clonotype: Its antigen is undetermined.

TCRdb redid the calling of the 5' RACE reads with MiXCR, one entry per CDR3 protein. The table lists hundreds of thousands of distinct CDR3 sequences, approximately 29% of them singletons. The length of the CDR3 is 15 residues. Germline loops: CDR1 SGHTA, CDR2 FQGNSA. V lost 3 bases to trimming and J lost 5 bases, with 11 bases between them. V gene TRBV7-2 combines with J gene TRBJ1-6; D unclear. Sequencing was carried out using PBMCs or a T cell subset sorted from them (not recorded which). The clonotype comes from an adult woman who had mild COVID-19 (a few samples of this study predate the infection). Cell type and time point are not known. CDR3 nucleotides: TGTGCCAGCAGCTTGCAGGCCCACCATAATTCACCCCTCCACTTT. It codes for CASSLQAHHNSPLHF.